A single sample is the source of the 25 T cell receptor beta chains below, sequenced in a study of cytotoxic CD8 clonotypes in ibrutinib-treated CLL. Assay used: immunoSEQ multiplex PCR; TCRdb lists only in-frame clones, some missing. This table has nearly 100,000 clones, approximately 80% appearing once. The sequencing here drew on PBMCs, taken after 12 months of ibrutinib treatment. These receptors were collected from a human donor with chronic lymphocytic leukemia.

As to this clone: At one end, the junction sequence differs from germline, possibly due to a read error. The chain employs TRBV2 and TRBJ1-5; D unresolved. The germline CDR1 and CDR2 sequences are SNHLY and FYNNEI. The CDR3 has 14 amino acids. This chain's CDR3 is CASSQATPDQPQHF. CDR3 nucleotide sequence: TGTGCCAGCAGTCAAGCGACTCCGGACCAGCCCCAGCATTTT.

This clone turned up a few times. The rearrangement joins TRBV2 to TRBJ1-4; D not certain. CDR3 length: 13 amino acids. The germline V gene has CDR1 SNHLY and CDR2 FYNNEI. V lost 5 bases and J 5 bases, leaving 9 bases between the germline ends. In DNA, the CDR3 is TGTGCCAGCAGTACGACGGAGAATGAAAAACTGTTTTTT. The encoded protein is CASSTTENEKLFF.

The rearrangement links TRBV19 to TRBJ2-3; D gene uncertain. Germline V gene sequence: CDR1 LNHDA, CDR2 SQIVND (reference sequence). V lost 1 base, J lost 5 bases, and 16 bases lay in between. CDR3 length: 16 amino acids. CDR3 sequence (DNA): TGTGCCAGTAGTATAGGGCTGGGTCAAGGTTTAGATACGCAGTATTTT. This translates into CASSIGLGQGLDTQYF.

This chain connects TRBV5-8 to TRBJ2-5; tentative D call: TRBD2 (5 bases). The length of the CDR3 is 14 residues. Germline loops: CDR1 SGHTS, CDR2 YDEGEE. With 5 bases removed from V and 3 bases from J, the gap between germline ends came to 14 bases. As DNA, the CDR3 is TGTGCCAGCAGGCCCCCGGGGAACGAAGAGACCCAGTACTTC. This gives the protein CASRPPGNEETQYF.

The rearrangement joins TRBV4-1 to TRBJ1-5; TRBD1 might be the D (6 bases). V was trimmed by 0 bases and J by 1 base, leaving 16 bases between them. The germline V gene has CDR1 MGHRA and CDR2 YSYEKL. The CDR3 consists of 18 residues. CDR3 in amino acids: CASSQDKIPGQSNQPQHF. The CDR3 DNA is TGCGCCAGCAGCCAAGATAAGATACCAGGACAGAGCAATCAGCCCCAGCATTTT.

The chain carries TRBV6-1 and TRBJ1-2; 8 nucleotides match TRBD1. The CDR3 runs 16 residues. The germline gives CDR1 MNHNS, CDR2 SASEGT. V dropped 0 bases and J dropped 4; count of bases not matched to a gene: 7. CDR3 residues: CASSEATGGWSYGYTF. CDR3 sequence (DNA): TGTGCCAGCAGTGAAGCAACAGGGGGTTGGTCCTATGGCTACACCTTC.

The chain couples TRBV30 to TRBJ1-1; D unresolved. The germline V gene encodes CDR1 GTSNPN and CDR2 SVGIG (reference sequence). V gave up 3 bases and J gave up 2 bases, with 10 bases separating them. The length of the CDR3 is 13 residues. As DNA, the CDR3 is TGTGCCTGGAGAAGCAGGCCTAACACTGAAGCTTTCTTT. It codes for CAWRSRPNTEAFF.

The sample holds many counts of this clone. This rearrangement joins TRBV6-6 to TRBJ1-1; no definite D call. V was trimmed by 2 bases and J by 6 bases, leaving 10 bases between them. The CDR3 sequence is 13 residues long. In germline, CDR1 is MNHNY, CDR2 SVGAGI (reference sequence). The CDR3 loop reads CASSYILGAEAFF. The CDR3 nucleotides are TGTGCCAGCAGTTACATACTGGGCGCTGAAGCTTTCTTT.

This chain uses TRBV19 with TRBJ1-5; 12 bases line up with TRBD1. The trim removed 5 bases at V and 7 bases at J, leaving 12 bases unmatched. CDR1 is LNHDA, CDR2 SQIVND, per germline (reference sequence). The CDR3 sequence is 17 residues long. The CDR3 loop reads CASSLSRDRGLRQPQHF. Written as DNA, the CDR3 is TGTGCCAGTAGTCTGTCCCGGGACAGGGGGCTCCGCCAGCCCCAGCATTTT.

The V call is TRBV30, the J call TRBJ1-1; D is unresolved. This CDR3 contains 12 residues. Trimming removed 4 bases at V and 1 base at J, with 7 bases between. Germline V lookup: CDR1 GTSNPN, CDR2 SVGIG (reference sequence). CDR3 protein: CAWNAENTEAFF. CDR3 nucleotide sequence: TGTGCCTGGAATGCTGAGAACACTGAAGCTTTCTTT.

The rearrangement uses TRBV9 and TRBJ2-3, with D maybe TRBD1 (6 bases). CDR1 and CDR2 (germline): SGDLS, YYNGEE. The CDR3 covers 16 residues. Trimming took 6 bases from V and 0 from J, leaving 17 bases between them. CDR3 residues: CASKKGDTTSTDTQYF. The DNA for the CDR3 is TGTGCCAGCAAAAAGGGGGACACCACTAGCACAGATACGCAGTATTTT. Based on the CDR3 plus reference TRBV9 and TRBJ2-3, the full variable domain is DSGVTQTPKHLITATGQRVTLRCSPRSGDLSVYWYQQSLDQGLQFLIQYYNGEERAKGNILERFSAQQFPDLHSELNLSSLELGDSALYFCASKKGDTTSTDTQYFGPGTRLTVL.

The chain uses TRBV10-2 and TRBJ2-3; TRBD1 agrees at 8 bases. The J segment lost 6 bases and the V segment lost 4 bases, leaving 3 bases of the junction unmatched. From germline, CDR1 is WSHSY and CDR2 SAAADI. This CDR3 is built from 13 residues. The DNA for the CDR3 is TGCGCCAGCAGTGGGCAGGGGGCGGATACGCAGTATTTT. Translation gives CASSGQGADTQYF.

This clone is medium-sized in the sample. The CDR3 DNA reads TGTGCCACCAGCAGGGACAGGGGCAACGAGCAGTACTTC. It specifies CATSRDRGNEQYF. The chain recombines TRBV15 with TRBJ2-7; 9 positions match TRBD1. Losses at the gene ends were 3 bases for V and 5 bases for J; bases not matched to a gene: 2. In germline, CDR1 is LNHNV, CDR2 YYDKDF (reference sequence). This CDR3 is built from 13 residues.

The chain has TRBV30 and TRBJ1-3, with D tentatively TRBD1 (5 bases). CDR3 length: 16 residues. Germline values: CDR1 GTSNPN, CDR2 SVGIG (reference sequence). V was clipped by 4 bases and J by 0 bases, with 16 bases between them. The CDR3 reads CAWTVGAMSSGNTIYF. The CDR3 nucleotides read TGTGCCTGGACTGTCGGGGCAATGAGCTCTGGAAACACCATATATTTT.

This clone was found a few times. This chain links TRBV4-1 with TRBJ2-5, with TRBD2 matching over 13 bases. There are 20 residues in the CDR3. The ends lost 4 bases at V and 2 bases at J; junction bases unmatched: 16. Germline values: CDR1 MGHRA, CDR2 YSYEKL. CDR3 residues: CASSRASIPGLAGIQETQYF. CDR3 sequence (DNA): TGCGCCAGCAGCCGCGCCTCCATTCCGGGACTAGCGGGGATTCAAGAGACCCAGTACTTC.

This chain connects TRBV7-9 to TRBJ2-1, with a possible D match to TRBD1 (6 bases). V lost 5 bases and J 4 bases, leaving 12 bases between the germline ends. The CDR3 totals 14 residues. Germline V gene sequence: CDR1 SEHNR, CDR2 FQNEAQ (reference sequence). The CDR3 here is CASSPAQGYNEQFF. The CDR3, as DNA: TGTGCCAGCAGCCCAGCGCAGGGGTACAATGAGCAGTTCTTC.

The CDR3 region has the DNA TGTGCCAGCAGAAGGGACACTGAAGCTTTCTTT. Translated, it gives CASRRDTEAFF. The chain employs TRBV6-5 and TRBJ1-1, with D hard to call. The ends were cut back, 6 bases at V and 3 bases at J, with 5 bases in the middle. CDR3 size: 11 residues. CDR1 is MNHEY and CDR2 is SVGAGI in the germline V gene.

CDR3 loop: CASSLWGDEQFF. DNA of the CDR3: TGTGCCAGCAGCTTATGGGGGGATGAGCAGTTCTTC. The chain employs TRBV13 and TRBJ2-1; tentative D call: TRBD2 (6 bases). Between the trimmed V and J ends, which lost 2 bases and 8 bases, there was a span of 7 bases. Germline CDR1 PRHDT, CDR2 FYEKMQ (reference sequence). CDR3 length: 12 amino acids.

This chain uses TRBV7-8 with TRBJ1-1, with 7 bases identical to TRBD1. The germline CDR1 and CDR2 sequences are SGHVS and FQNEAQ. The J segment lost 2 bases and the V segment lost 1 base, leaving 7 bases of the junction unmatched. This CDR3 contains 16 residues. CDR3 nucleotides: TGTGCCAGCAGCTTAGGGAGACAGGGTCTTAACACTGAAGCTTTCTTT. Its translation: CASSLGRQGLNTEAFF. The full variable domain, in which reference TRBV7-8 and TRBJ1-1 provide the parts outside the CDR3, is GAGVSQSPRYKVAKRGQDVALRCDPISGHVSLFWYQQALGQGPEFLTYFQNEAQLDKSGLPSDRFFAERPEGSVSTLKIQRTQQEDSAVYLCASSLGRQGLNTEAFFGQGTRLTVV.

This clone has a single count. The chain joins TRBV27 to TRBJ1-2; D may be TRBD1 (6 bases). This CDR3 contains 13 residues. In germline, CDR1 is MNHEY, CDR2 SMNVEV (reference sequence). The germline V and J ends were trimmed by 5 bases and 8 bases, with 15 bases remaining between them. This CDR3 reads CASSPGTRGGYTF. For the CDR3, the DNA is TGTGCCAGCAGTCCCGGGACAAGGGGGGGCTACACCTTC.

This chain connects TRBV6-5 to TRBJ1-1; the match to TRBD1 covers 8 bases. The germline V gene encodes CDR1 MNHEY and CDR2 SVGAGI. The CDR3 covers 13 residues. With 5 bases clipped from V and 7 bases from J, the junction kept 6 bases outside the gene matches. In DNA form, the CDR3 reads TGTGCCAGCAGTCCACAGGGGGGGGATGAAGCTTTCTTT. Its translation is CASSPQGGDEAFF.

The CDR3 is CASSRLAGGRQETQYF. In DNA form, the CDR3 reads TGTGCCAGCAGCAGACTAGCGGGGGGGCGCCAAGAGACCCAGTACTTC. The rearrangement joins TRBV11-1 to TRBJ2-5; 14 bases match TRBD2. Trimming cost V 5 bases and J 1 base; bases outside gene matches: 3. Germline V lookup: CDR1 SGHAT, CDR2 FQDESV (reference sequence). The CDR3 runs to 16 residues.

The chain has TRBV11-3 and TRBJ2-5; D possibly corresponds to TRBD1 (5 bases). V dropped 5 bases and J dropped 4 bases, with 20 bases sitting between them. The germline V gene encodes CDR1 SGHNT and CDR2 YENEEA. The CDR3 runs 16 residues. Written as DNA, the CDR3 is TGTGCCAGCAGCCCTTTTGGGCAGGGTGATGTAGAGACCCAGTACTTC. This translates into CASSPFGQGDVETQYF.

This clone appeared once. The chain recombines TRBV29-1 with TRBJ2-6; no clear D gene. This CDR3 is 13 amino acids long. Germline V gene sequence: CDR1 SQVTM, CDR2 ANQGSEA. Trimming left V 4 bases short and J 0 bases short, with 4 bases between. The CDR3 DNA reads TGCAGCGTTGGGGACTCTGGGGCCAACGTCCTGACTTTC. Protein: CSVGDSGANVLTF.

The rearrangement links TRBV5-1 to TRBJ2-3, with 7 bases that match TRBD2. After removal of 5 bases from V and 4 bases from J, the junction contained 7 bases not matched to a gene. CDR3 size: 14 residues. Germline V lookup: CDR1 SGHRS, CDR2 YFSETQ. The CDR3 nucleotides are TGCGCCAGCAGGGCCCGGGGGGAAGCAGATACGCAGTATTTT. Translation: CASRARGEADTQYF.